This TCR beta chain came from a study of beta chain features in type 1 diabetes. Turning to the study itself: Across all samples, over 85 million sorted cells were examined. Study-level findings and limits: For patients and controls alike, PCR might favor shorter templates to the same degree. Shorter TCRB CDR3s, moderately but significantly so, marked every one of the four CD4+ subsets in Type 1 diabetes patients. A closer apparent resemblance between naive, central memory and Treg TCRB repertoires was seen in patients than in healthy donors.

With respect to this clone: The antigen remains undetermined.

The whole isolated RNA underwent reverse transcription, so sequencing captured expressed TCRB transcripts. The average read count of naive, central memory and regulatory T cell samples was about 3.57 million. Clones were read by immunoSEQ multiplex PCR, and TCRdb kept only the in-frame ones, dropping some. Of 150,000 or so clones in the sample, roughly 60% were seen once. Germline lookup yields CDR1 SGDLS and CDR2 YYNGEE. V was shortened by 0 bases and J by 1 base, with 8 bases between the two germline ends. The CDR3 is made up of 14 amino acids. The source is a man aged 30 to 39 with type 1 diabetes. This chain connects TRBV9 to TRBJ2-7; D is ambiguous. The specimen sequenced was naive CD4+ T cells from blood. The CDR3 bases are TGTGCCAGCAGCGTAGGGTTTAGGTCCTACGAGCAGTACTTC. Protein product: CASSVGFRSYEQYF.